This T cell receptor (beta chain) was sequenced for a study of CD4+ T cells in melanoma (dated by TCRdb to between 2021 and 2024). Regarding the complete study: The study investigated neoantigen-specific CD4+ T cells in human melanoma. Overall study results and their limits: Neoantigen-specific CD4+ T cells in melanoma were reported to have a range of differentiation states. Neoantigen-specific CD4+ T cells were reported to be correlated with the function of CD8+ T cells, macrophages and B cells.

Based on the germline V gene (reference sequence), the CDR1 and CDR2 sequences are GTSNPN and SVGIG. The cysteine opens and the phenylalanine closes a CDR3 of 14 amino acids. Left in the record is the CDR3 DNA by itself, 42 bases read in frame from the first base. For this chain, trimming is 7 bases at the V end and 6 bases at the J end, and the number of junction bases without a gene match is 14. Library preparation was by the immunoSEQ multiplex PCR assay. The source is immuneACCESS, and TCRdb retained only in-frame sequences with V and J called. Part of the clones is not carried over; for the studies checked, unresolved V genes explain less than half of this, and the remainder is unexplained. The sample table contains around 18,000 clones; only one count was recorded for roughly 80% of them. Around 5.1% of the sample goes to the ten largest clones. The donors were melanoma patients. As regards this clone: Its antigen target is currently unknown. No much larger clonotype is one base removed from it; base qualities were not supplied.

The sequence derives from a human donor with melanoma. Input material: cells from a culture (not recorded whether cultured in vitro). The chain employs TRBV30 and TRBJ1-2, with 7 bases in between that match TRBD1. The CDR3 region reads CAFRARGTVHGYTF. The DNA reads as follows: TGTGCCTTCCGCGCCCGAGGGACAGTTCATGGCTACACCTTC.